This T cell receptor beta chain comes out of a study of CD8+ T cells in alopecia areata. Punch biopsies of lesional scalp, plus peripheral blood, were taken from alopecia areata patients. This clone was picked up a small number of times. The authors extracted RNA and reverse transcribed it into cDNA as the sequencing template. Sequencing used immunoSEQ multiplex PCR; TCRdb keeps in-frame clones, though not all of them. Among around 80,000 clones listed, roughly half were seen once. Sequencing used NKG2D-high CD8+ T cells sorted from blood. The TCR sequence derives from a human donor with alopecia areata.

As DNA, the CDR3 is TGTGCCACCCGCGAGGAGGCCGACTACAATGAGCAGTTCTTC. Protein: CATREEADYNEQFF. V gene TRBV19 combines with J gene TRBJ2-1; maybe TRBD2 (5 bases). CDR1 and CDR2 from the germline V gene are LNHDA and SQIVND (reference sequence). CDR3 size: 14 residues. V was trimmed by 10 bases and J by 3 bases, leaving 16 bases between them. Full variable domain (outside the CDR3, taken from reference TRBV19 and TRBJ2-1): DGGITQSPKYLFRKEGQNVTLSCEQNLNHDAMYWYRQDPGQGLRLIYYSQIVNDFQKGDIAEGYSVSREKKESFPLTVTSAQKNPTAFYLCATREEADYNEQFFGPGTRLTVL.